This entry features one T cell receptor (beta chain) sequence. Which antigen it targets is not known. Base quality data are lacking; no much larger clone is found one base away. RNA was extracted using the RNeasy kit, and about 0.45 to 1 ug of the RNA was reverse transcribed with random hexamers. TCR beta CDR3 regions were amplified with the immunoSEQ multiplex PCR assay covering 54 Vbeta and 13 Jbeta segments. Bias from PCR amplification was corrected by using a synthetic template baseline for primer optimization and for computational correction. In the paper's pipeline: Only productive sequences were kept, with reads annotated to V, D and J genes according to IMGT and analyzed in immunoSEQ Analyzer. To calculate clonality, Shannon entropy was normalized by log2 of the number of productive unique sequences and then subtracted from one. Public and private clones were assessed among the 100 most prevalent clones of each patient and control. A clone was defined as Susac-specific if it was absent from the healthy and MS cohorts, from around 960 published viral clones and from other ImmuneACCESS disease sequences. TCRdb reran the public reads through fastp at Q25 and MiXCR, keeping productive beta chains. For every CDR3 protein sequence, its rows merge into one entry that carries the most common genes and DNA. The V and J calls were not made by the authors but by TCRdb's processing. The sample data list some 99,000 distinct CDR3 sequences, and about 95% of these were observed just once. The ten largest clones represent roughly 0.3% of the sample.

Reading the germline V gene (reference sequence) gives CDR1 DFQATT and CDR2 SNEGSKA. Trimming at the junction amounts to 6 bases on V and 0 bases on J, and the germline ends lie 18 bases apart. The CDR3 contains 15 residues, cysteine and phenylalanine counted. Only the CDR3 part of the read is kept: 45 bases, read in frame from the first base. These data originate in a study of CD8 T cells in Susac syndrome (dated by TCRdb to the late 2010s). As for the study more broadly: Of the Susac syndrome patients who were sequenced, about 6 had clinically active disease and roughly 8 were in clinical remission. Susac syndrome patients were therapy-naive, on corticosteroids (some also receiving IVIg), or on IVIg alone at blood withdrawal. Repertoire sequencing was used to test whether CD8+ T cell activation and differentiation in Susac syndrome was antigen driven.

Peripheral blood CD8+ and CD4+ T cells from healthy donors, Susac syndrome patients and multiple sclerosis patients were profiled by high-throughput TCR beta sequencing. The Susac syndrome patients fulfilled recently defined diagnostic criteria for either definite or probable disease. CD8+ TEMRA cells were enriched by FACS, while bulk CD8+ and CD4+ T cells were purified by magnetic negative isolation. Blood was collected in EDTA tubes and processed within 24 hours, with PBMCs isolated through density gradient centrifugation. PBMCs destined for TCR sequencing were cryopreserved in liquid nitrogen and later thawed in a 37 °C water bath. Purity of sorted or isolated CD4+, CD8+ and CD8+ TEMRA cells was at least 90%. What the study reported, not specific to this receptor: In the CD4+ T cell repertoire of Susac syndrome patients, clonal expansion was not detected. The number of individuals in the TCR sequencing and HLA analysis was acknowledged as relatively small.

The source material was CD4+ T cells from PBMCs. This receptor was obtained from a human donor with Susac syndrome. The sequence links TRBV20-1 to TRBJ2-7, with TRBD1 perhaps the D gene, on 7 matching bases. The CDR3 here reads CSAPGGREPSYEQYF. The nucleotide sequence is TGCAGTGCCCCAGGGGGACGGGAGCCCTCCTACGAGCAGTACTTC.